This TCR beta chain is drawn from a study of STAT5B mutations in CD4+ large granular lymphocyte leukemia. Germline assignment: CDR1 SGHKS and CDR2 YYEKEE (reference sequence). The CDR3 consists of 14 residues. Trimming stripped 4 bases from V and 4 bases from J, with 12 bases between. The table came from immunoSEQ multiplex PCR; TCRdb's copy has only in-frame clones and leaves some out. The sample gives approximately 2,000 clones, 60% to 75% of which show up once; 1.5% to 2% is in the top ten. Material for sequencing was PBMCs. This sequence originates from a woman in her 70s with CD4+ T-cell large granular lymphocyte leukemia. The rearrangement joins TRBV5-5 to TRBJ1-3, with D possibly matching TRBD1 (5 bases). The DNA for the CDR3 is TGTGCCAGCAGCCTCCGAGGGACCGGAAACACCATATATTTT. The encoded protein is CASSLRGTGNTIYF.